The following is a T cell receptor beta chain sequence with its context. Its antigen is undetermined. V gave up 1 base and J gave up 9 bases, with 5 bases separating them. This CDR3 has 11 residues. Germline loops: CDR1 SGHAT, CDR2 FQNNGV. Researchers amplified the TCR beta CDR3 regions from RNA transcripts. Using the HTBI primer set, a first-round RT-PCR was run on the TCR CDR3. Using its own MiXCR run on the multiplex PCR reads, TCRdb lists one record per CDR3 protein. In the table there are 550,000 to 600,000 distinct CDR3 sequences, approximately 15% of which are singletons. This record belongs to a study of T cells in Graves' hyperthyroidism and ophthalmopathy. Study outcomes and limitations: Ophthalmopathy could be told apart from stable hyperthyroidism with a 13 V-J model. Clonotypes that were expanded in thyroid above 0.001 mostly appeared in blood too.

With duration under 3 months, ophthalmopathy was active: Clinical Activity Score at least 3, NOSPECS at least 4. The material sequenced was blood. The V and J genes are TRBV11-2 and TRBJ2-3; no firm D call. The TCR originated in a woman younger than 35 with Graves' ophthalmopathy. The CDR3 DNA follows: TGTGCCAGCAGCTTAGGCCGAACGCAGTATTTT. Translation: CASSLGRTQYF.